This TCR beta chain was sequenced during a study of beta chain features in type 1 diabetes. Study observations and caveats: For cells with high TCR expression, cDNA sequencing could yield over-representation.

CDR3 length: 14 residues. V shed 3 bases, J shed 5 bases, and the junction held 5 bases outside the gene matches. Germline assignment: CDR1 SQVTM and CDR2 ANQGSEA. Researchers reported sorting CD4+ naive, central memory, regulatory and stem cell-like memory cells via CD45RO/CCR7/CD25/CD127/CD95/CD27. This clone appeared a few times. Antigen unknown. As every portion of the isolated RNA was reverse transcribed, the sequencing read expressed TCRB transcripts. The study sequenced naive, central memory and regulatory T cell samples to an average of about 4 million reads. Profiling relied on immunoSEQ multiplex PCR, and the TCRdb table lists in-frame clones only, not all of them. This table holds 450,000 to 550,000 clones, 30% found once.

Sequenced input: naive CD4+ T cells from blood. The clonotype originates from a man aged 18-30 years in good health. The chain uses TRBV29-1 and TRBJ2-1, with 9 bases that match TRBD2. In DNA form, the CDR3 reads TGCAGCGTTGATTGGGGACTAGCTAACAATGAGCAGTTCTTC. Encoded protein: CSVDWGLANNEQFF.